The rows below give T cell receptor beta chains drawn from one sample of a study of cytomegalovirus exposure and HLA in healthy donors. Clones were read by immunoSEQ multiplex PCR, and TCRdb kept only the in-frame ones, dropping some. In the table there are approximately 100,000 clones, 70% to 80% of which are singletons. The material sequenced was PBMCs. The receptor set was obtained from a female donor in good health and CMV-seropositive. The CDR3 runs from the conserved cysteine through the conserved F or W. Each record gives: D gene, J gene, clone size, V gene, CDR3 length, CDR3 protein, CDR3 DNA. A D gene is named only where the DNA matches it firmly. Size is stated for part of the rows, as once, few or many counts, or as a class when the clone is expanded.

. | TRBJ1-2 | . | TRBV27 | 13 | CASSLDRTRGYTF | TGTGCCAGCAGCCTTGACAGAACTCGGGGCTACACCTTC
. | TRBJ2-7 | few | TRBV15 | 14 | CATSRGDTGTEQYF | TGTGCCACCAGCAGGGGGGACACGGGTACCGAGCAGTACTTC
TRBD1 | TRBJ1-2 | once | TRBV6-8 | 12 | CASRWTGGGYTF | TGTGCCAGCAGGTGGACAGGGGGAGGCTACACCTTC
. | TRBJ1-3 | . | TRBV5-1 | 15 | CASSLDVYSGNTIYF | TGCGCCAGCAGCTTGGACGTCTACTCTGGAAACACCATATATTTT
. | TRBJ1-4 | . | TRBV20-1 | 11 | CAGVANEKLFF | TGCGCAGGGGTGGCTAATGAAAAACTGTTTTTT
. | TRBJ2-5 | . | TRBV2 | 12 | CASNQGGETQYF | TGTGCCAGCAATCAGGGAGGAGAGACCCAGTACTTC
TRBD1 | TRBJ2-7 | once | TRBV5-1 | 15 | CASSGSRQGASEQYF | TGCGCCAGCAGCGGGTCCCGACAGGGGGCCTCCGAGCAGTACTTC
. | TRBJ2-7 | . | TRBV2 | 13 | CASANSGAYEQYF | TGTGCCAGCGCCAATAGCGGAGCTTACGAGCAGTACTTC
. | TRBJ1-4 | . | TRBV7-8 | 15 | CASSLELREGEKLFF | TGTGCCAGCAGCTTAGAGTTGAGGGAGGGTGAAAAACTGTTTTTT
TRBD2 | TRBJ2-5 | . | TRBV19 | 16 | CASSTQAGLREETQYF | TGTGCCAGTAGTACTCAAGCGGGATTAAGGGAAGAGACCCAGTACTTC
. | TRBJ2-3 | . | TRBV6-5 | 15 | CASSYLAGSPDKQYF | TGTGCCAGCAGTTACTTGGCAGGGTCCCCCGATAAGCAGTATTTT
TRBD2 | TRBJ2-5 | . | TRBV28 | 14 | CASSLGGIQETQYF | TGTGCCAGCAGTTTGGGGGGGATTCAAGAGACCCAGTACTTC
TRBD1 | TRBJ2-7 | . | TRBV27 | 16 | CASSHRDGQGPYEQYF | TGTGCCAGCAGTCACCGAGACGGACAGGGTCCCTACGAGCAGTACTTC
TRBD1 | TRBJ2-1 | . | TRBV11-3 | 16 | CASSLLQGALSSEQFF | TGTGCCAGCAGCTTACTACAGGGGGCCTTGAGTAGTGAGCAGTTCTTC
TRBD2 | TRBJ2-2 | . | TRBV2 | 16 | CASRVGVAGNTGELFF | TGTGCCAGCAGGGTTGGGGTAGCGGGGAACACCGGGGAGCTGTTTTTT
. | TRBJ1-1 | . | TRBV19 | 14 | CASKKPGVWSEAFF | TGTGCCAGTAAAAAACCAGGGGTTTGGTCTGAAGCTTTCTTT
TRBD2 | TRBJ2-7 | . | TRBV6-5 | 14 | CARPSGSKSYEQYF | TGTGCCAGGCCTAGCGGGAGCAAATCCTACGAGCAGTACTTC
TRBD1 | TRBJ1-2 | . | TRBV29-1 | 14 | CSVPRTGTGYGYTF | TGCAGCGTACCCCGGACAGGCACGGGCTATGGCTACACCTTC
. | TRBJ1-1 | . | TRBV11-2 | 14 | CASSSQGGGTEAFF | TGTGCCAGCAGCTCTCAGGGCGGGGGGACTGAAGCTTTCTTT
. | TRBJ2-7 | . | TRBV2 | 15 | CASSEIQVWAYEQYF | TGTGCCAGCAGTGAAATTCAGGTTTGGGCCTACGAGCAGTACTTC
. | TRBJ2-3 | . | TRBV29-1 | 13 | CTYTVGLYDTQYF | TGCACCTACACCGTGGGGCTTTATGATACGCAGTATTTT
. | TRBJ1-1 | . | TRBV6-6 | 14 | CASSYGPMNTEAFF | TGTGCCAGCAGTTACGGGCCGATGAACACTGAAGCTTTCTTT
. | TRBJ2-7 | . | TRBV27 | 16 | CASSLSGGRGNYEQYF | TGTGCCAGCAGTTTATCGGGGGGGCGAGGAAACTACGAGCAGTACTTC